This T cell receptor (beta chain) was found in a study of T cell repertoires in cytomegalovirus infection. In the study overall: An indication of both CMV infection and matching HLA type came from public TCR beta signatures. Study-wide results and limits: Identification of carriers of CMV plus the relevant HLA was performed using cumulative public TCR beta family frequency. The ex vivo response showed dominance by HLA-C-restricted CMV-specific TCR beta clonotypes.

This clonotype was observed a few times. The antigen remains undetermined. TCRdb passed the reads through MiXCR, listing each CDR3 protein once. This sample carries approximately 550,000 distinct CDR3 sequences, approximately 15% of them seen once, and the ten largest clones take under 30%. The specimen sequenced was CD8+ T cells from PBMCs. This TCR was recovered from a human donor in good health (CMV status not recorded). Some clones in this sample may be carry-over from other donors' samples.

The CDR3 coding sequence is TGCAGCGTTGTACTAGCGGGTCCCCAGGGCAATGAGCAGTTCTTC. Its protein product is CSVVLAGPQGNEQFF. The chain employs TRBV29-1 and TRBJ2-1, with TRBD2 matching 9 bases. The germline gives CDR1 SQVTM, CDR2 ANQGSEA. This CDR3 is built from 15 residues. J was trimmed by 6 bases and V by 4 bases; bases with no gene match: 10.